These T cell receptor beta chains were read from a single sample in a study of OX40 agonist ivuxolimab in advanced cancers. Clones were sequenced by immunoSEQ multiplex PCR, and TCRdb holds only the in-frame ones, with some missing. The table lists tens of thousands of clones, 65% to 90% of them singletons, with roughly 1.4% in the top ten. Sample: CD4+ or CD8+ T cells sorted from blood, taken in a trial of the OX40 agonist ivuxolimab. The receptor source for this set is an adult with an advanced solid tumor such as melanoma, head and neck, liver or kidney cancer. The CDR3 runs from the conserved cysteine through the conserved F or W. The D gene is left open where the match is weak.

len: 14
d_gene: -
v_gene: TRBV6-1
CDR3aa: CASPGGTSNQPQHF

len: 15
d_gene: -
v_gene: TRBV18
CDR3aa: CASSPQSTQYEKLFF

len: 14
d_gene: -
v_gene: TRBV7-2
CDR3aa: CASSFRHRNQPQHF

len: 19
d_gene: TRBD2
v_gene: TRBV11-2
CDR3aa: CASSLVRTQPGTSGGYLFF

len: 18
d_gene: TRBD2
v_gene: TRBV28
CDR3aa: CASSSRLAGGKGTDTQYF

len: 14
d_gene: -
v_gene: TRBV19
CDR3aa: CASSVAAFPYEQYF

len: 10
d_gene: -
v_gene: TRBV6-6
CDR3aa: CASYLDTQYF

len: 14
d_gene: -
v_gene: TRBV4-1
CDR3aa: CASSTPGGNNEQFF

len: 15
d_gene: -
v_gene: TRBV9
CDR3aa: CASSVEGQSGNTIYF

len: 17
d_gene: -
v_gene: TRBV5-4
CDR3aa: CASSLLGGPQAAGELFF

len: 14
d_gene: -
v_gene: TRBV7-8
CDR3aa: CASSFRGQNQPQHF

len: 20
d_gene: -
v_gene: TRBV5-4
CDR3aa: CASSSEPGISSVLAKNIQYF

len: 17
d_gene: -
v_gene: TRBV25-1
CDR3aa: CASGPSGHRSSGNTIYF

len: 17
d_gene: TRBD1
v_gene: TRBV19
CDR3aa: CASSTGTGYGFRKTQYF

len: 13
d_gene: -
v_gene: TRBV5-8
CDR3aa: CASSLIQGYGYTF

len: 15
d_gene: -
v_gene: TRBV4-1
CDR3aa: CASSLTYRGGETQYF

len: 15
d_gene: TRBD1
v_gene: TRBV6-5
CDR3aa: CASSSPGQGRLEQYF

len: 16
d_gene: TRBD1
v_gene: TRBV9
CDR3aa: CASSVGTGALMETQYF

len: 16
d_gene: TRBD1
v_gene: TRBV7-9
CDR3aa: CASSPTGAKSTDTQYF

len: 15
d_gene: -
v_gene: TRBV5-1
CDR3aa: CASSWGPSNTGELFF

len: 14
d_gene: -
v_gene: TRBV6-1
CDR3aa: CASTRTYRDYGYTF

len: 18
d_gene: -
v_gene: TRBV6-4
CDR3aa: CASSDRGATLLGTGELFF

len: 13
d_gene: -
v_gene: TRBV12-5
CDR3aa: CASGFGGLTEAFF

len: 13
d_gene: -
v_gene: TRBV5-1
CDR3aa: CASSLTRDQPQHF

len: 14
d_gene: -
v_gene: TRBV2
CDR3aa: CASSEGERGNTIYF

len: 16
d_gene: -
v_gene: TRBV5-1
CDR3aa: CASSLASSGQNTEAFF

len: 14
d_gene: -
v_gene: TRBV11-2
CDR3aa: CASSLGTELYGYTF

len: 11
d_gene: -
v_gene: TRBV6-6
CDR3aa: CASGEGTGYTF

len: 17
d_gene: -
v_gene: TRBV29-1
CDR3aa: CSVVGGFAGSRQETQYF

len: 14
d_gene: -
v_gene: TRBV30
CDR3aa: CAWSVGEGAYEQYF

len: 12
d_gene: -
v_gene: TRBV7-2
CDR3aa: CASSLTGNTIYF

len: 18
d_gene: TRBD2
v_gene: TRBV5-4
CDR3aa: CASSAGTSGGGGGGEQYF

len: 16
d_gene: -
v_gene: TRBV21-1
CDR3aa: CAGRFTGIRSNQPQHF

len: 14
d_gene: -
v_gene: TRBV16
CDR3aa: CASSQKGINTEAFF

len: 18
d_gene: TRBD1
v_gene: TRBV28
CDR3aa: CASSLNWLRTGGGQPQHF

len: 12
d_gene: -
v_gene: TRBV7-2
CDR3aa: CASSPAPYEQYF

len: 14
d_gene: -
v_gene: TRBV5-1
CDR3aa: CASSPGRVQETQYF

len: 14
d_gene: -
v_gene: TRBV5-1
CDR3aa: CASSLGPAQETQYF

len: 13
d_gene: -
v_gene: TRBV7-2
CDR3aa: CASSLNERQPQHF

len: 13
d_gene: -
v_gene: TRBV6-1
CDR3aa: CATMRTGLSGYTF

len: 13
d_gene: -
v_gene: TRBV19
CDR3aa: CASSIGIGVTQYF

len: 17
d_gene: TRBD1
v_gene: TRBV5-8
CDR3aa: CASSVDRVIGTNEKLFF

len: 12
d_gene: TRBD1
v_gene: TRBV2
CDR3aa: CASKGQGYEQYF

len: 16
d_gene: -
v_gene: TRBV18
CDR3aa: CASSPLSPSSYNEQFF

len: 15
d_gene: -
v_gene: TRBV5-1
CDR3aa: CASSASGQSNSPLHF

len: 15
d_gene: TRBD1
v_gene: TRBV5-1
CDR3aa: CASSLDRAGTGELFF

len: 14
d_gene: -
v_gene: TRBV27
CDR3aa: CELGGGPTNEKLFF

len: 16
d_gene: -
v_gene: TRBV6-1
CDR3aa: CASSEANRARRGGYTF

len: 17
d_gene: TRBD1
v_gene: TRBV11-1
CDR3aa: CASSSSRDRVAYNEQFF